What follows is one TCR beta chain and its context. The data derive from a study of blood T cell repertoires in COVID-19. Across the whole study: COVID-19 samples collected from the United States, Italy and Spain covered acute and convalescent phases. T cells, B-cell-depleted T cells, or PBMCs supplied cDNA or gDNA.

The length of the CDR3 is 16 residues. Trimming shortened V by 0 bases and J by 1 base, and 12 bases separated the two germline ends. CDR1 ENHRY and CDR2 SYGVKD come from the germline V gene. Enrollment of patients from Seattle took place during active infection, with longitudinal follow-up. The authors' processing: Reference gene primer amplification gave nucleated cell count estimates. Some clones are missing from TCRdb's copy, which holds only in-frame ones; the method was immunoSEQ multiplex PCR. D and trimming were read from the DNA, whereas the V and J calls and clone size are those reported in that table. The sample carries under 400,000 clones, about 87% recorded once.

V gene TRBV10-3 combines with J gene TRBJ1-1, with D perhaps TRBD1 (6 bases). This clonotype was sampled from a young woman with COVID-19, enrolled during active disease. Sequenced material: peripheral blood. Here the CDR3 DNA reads TGTGCCATCAGTGAGTCGACGGGACAAACGAACACTGAAGCTTTCTTT. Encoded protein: CAISESTGQTNTEAFF.